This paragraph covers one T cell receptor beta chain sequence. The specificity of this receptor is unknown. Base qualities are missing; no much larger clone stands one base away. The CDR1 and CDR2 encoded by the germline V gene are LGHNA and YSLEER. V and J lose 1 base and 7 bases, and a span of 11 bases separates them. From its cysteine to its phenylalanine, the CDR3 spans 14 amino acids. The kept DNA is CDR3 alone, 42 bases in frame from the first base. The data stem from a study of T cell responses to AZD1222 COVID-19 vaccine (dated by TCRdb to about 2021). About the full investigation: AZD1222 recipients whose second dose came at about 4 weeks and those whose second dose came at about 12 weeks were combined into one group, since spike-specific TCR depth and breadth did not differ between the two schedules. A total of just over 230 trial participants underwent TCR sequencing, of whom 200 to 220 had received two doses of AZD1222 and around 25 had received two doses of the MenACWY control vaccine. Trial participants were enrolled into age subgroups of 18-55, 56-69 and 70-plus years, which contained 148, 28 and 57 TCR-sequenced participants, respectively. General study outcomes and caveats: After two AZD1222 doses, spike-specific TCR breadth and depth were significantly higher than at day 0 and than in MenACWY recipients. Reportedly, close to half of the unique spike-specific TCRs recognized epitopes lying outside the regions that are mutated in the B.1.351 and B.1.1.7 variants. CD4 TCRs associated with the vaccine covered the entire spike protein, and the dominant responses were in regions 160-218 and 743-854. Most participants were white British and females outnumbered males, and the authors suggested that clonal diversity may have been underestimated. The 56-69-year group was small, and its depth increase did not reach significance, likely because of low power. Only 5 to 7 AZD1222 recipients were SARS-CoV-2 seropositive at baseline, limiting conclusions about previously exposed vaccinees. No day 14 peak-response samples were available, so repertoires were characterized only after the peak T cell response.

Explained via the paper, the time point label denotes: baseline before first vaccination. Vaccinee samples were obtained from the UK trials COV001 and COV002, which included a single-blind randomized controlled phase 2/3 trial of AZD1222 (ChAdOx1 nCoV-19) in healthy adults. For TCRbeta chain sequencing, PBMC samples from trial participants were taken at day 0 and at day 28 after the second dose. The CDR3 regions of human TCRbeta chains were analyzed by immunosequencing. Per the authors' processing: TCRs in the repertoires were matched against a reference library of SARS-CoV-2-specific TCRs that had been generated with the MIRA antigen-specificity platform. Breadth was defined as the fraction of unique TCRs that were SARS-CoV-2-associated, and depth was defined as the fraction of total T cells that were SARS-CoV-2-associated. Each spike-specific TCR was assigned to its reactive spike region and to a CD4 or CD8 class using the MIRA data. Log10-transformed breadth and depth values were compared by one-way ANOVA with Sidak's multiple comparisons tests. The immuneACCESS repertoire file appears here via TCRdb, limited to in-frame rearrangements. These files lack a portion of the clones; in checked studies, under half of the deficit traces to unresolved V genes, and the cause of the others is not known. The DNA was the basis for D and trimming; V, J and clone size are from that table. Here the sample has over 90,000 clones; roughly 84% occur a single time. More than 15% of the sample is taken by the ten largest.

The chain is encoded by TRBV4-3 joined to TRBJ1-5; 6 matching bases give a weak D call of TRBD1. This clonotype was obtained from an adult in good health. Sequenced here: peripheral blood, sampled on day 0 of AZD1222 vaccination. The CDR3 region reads CASSQGQGNQPQHF. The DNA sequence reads TGCGCCAGCAGCCAAGGGCAGGGGAACCAGCCCCAGCATTTT.